This T cell receptor (beta chain) was captured in a study of T cell responses to AZD1222 COVID-19 vaccine. The study's findings and limits: The donors showed a predominance of white British ancestry and of females, with possible underestimation of clonal diversity. The study found vaccine-associated CD4 TCRs spanning spike, dominant at 160-218 and 743-854. Two AZD1222 administrations were followed by greater Spike-specific TCR breadth and depth. As reported, nearly half of all spike-specific TCRs target variant regions that are unmutated.

Trimming took off 2 bases at V and 0 bases at J, with 10 bases between the two ends. The CDR3 has 15 amino acids. Germline lookup yields CDR1 LGHNA and CDR2 YSLEER. TCRdb's table, derived via immunoSEQ multiplex PCR, lists solely in-frame clones and lacks some. The table has around 88,000 clones, roughly 90% seen once. Only a few counts were recorded for this clone. Its target is not known. The source material was peripheral blood, sampled on day 0 of AZD1222 vaccination. The receptor was isolated from an adult in good health. The V and J genes are TRBV4-3 and TRBJ1-2; D is uncertain. The CDR3 DNA sequence: TGCGCCAGCAGCCAACGTCAGAGTTCTAACTATGGCTACACCTTC. Its protein product is CASSQRQSSNYGYTF.